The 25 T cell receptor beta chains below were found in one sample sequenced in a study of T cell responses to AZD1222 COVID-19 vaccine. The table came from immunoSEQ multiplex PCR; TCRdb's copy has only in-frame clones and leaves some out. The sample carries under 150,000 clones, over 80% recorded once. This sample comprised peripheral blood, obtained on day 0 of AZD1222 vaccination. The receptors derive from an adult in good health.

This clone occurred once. CDR3 coding DNA: TGTGCCAGCAGCCCTGGCGATAGCAATCAGCCCCAGCATTTT. Translated: CASSPGDSNQPQHF. The chain uses TRBV7-2 and TRBJ1-5; D not resolved. Trimming left V 5 bases short and J 0 bases short, with 8 bases between. Germline V gene lookup returns CDR1 SGHTA and CDR2 FQGNSA. The CDR3 contains 14 residues. Looking up the rest from reference TRBV7-2 and TRBJ1-5 gives the full variable domain: GAGVSQSPSNKVTEKGKDVELRCDPISGHTALYWYRQSLGQGLEFLIYFQGNSAPDKSGLPSDRFSAERTGGSVSTLTIQRTQQEDSAVYLCASSPGDSNQPQHFGDGTRLSIL.

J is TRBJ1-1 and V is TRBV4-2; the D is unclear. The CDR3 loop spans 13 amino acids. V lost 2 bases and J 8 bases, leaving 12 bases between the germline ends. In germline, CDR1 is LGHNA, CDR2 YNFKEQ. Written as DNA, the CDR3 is TGTGCCAGCAGCCAACCGGGTATTGCCGAAGCTTTCTTT. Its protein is CASSQPGIAEAFF.

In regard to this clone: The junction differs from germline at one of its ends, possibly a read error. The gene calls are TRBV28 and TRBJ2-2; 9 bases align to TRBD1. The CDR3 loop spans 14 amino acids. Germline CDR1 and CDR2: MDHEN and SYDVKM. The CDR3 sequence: CASTTPSLTGGLFF. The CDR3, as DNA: TGTGCCAGCACTACTCCTTCCTTGACAGGGGGGCTGTTTTTT.

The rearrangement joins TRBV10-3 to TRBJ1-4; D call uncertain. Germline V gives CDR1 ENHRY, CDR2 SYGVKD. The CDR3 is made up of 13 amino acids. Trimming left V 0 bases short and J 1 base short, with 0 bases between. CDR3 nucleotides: TGTGCCATCAGTGAGTCAACTAATGAAAAACTGTTTTTT. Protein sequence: CAISESTNEKLFF.

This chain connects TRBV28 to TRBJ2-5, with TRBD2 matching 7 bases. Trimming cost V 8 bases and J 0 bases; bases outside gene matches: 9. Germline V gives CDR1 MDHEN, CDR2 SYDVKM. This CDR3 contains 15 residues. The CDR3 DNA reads TGTGCCAGCCAAAGTCACGGGAGGAACCAAGAGACCCAGTACTTC. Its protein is CASQSHGRNQETQYF.

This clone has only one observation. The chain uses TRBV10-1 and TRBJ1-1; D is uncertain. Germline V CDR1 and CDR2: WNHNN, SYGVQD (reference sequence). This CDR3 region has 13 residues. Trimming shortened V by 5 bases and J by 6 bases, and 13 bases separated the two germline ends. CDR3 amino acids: CASSPTRSPEAFF. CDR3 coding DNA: TGCGCCAGCAGTCCGACCAGGTCTCCTGAAGCTTTCTTT.

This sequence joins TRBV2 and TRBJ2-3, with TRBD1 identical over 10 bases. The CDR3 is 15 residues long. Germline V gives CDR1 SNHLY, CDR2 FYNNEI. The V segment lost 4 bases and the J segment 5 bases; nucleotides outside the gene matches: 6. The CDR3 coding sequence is TGTGCCAGCAGTGGTCGACAGGGGGCTGTAGATACGCAGTATTTT. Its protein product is CASSGRQGAVDTQYF.

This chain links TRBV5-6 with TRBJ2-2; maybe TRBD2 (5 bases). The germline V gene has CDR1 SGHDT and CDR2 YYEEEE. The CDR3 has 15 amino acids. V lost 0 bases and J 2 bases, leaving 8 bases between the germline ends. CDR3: CASSLDRGNTGELFF. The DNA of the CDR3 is TGTGCCAGCAGCTTGGATCGGGGAAACACCGGGGAGCTGTTTTTT.

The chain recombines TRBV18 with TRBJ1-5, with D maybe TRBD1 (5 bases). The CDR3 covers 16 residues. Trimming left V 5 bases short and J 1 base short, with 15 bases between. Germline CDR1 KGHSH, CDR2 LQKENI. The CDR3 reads CASSYRRSGSNQPQHF. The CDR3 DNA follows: TGTGCCAGCTCATATAGGAGATCAGGGAGCAATCAGCCCCAGCATTTT.

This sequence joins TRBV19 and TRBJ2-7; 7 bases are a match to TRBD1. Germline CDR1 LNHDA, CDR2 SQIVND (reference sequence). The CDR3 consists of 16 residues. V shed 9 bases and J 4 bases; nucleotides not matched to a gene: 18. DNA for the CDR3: TGTGCCAGCCTAGCCCTCTGCCCTTACAGGGGATACGAGCAGTACTTC. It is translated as CASLALCPYRGYEQYF.

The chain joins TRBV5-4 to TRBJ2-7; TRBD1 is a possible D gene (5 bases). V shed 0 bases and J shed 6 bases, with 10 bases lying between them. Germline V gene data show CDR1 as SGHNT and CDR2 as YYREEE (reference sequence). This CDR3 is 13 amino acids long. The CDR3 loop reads CASSLGQGGEQYF. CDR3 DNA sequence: TGTGCCAGCAGCTTGGGGCAGGGCGGCGAGCAGTACTTC.

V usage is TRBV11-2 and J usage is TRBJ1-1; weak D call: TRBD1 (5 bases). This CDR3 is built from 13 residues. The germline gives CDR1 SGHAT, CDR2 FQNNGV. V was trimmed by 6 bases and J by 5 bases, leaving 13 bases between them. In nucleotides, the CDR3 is TGTGCCAGCAGGTCATTGGGGCAAACTGAAGCTTTCTTT. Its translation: CASRSLGQTEAFF.

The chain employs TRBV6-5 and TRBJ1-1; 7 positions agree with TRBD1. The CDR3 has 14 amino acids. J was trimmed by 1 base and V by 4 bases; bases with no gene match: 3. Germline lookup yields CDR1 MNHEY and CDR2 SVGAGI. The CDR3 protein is CASSWGQKNTEAFF. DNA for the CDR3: TGTGCCAGCAGTTGGGGACAGAAGAACACTGAAGCTTTCTTT.

The CDR3 loop reads CASSLRLAGGLDTQYF. CDR3 DNA: TGCGCCAGCAGCCTTCGACTAGCGGGAGGGTTAGATACGCAGTATTTT. The chain employs TRBV4-1 and TRBJ2-3; the match to TRBD2 covers 14 bases. There are 16 residues in the CDR3. Germline V gives CDR1 MGHRA, CDR2 YSYEKL. V was pared by 4 bases and J by 5 bases, with 5 bases of the junction left unmatched.

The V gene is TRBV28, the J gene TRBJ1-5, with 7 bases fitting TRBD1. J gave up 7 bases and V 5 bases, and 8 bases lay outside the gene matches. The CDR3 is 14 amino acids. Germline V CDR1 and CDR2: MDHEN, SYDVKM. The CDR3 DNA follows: TGTGCCAGCAGTACCCACAGGGGTTGGCAGCCCCAGCATTTT. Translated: CASSTHRGWQPQHF.

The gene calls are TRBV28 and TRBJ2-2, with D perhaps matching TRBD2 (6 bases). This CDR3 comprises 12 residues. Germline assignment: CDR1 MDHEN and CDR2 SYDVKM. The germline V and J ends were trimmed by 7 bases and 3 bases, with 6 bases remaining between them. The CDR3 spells CASTGDTGELFF. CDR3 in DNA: TGTGCCAGCACGGGGGACACCGGGGAGCTGTTTTTT.

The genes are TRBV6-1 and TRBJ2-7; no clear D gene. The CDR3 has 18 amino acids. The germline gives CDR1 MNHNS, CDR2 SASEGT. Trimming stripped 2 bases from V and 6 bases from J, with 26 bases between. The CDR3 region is CASSELIGFAQSEAEQYF. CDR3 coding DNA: TGTGCCAGCAGTGAATTAATAGGATTCGCACAGTCCGAGGCCGAGCAGTACTTC.

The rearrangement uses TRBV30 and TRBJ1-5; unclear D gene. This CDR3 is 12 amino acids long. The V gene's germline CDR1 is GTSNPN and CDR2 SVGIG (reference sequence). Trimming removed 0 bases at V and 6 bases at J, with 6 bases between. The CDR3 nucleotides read TGTGCCTGGAGTGTTGGGATTCAGCCCCAGCATTTT. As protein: CAWSVGIQPQHF.

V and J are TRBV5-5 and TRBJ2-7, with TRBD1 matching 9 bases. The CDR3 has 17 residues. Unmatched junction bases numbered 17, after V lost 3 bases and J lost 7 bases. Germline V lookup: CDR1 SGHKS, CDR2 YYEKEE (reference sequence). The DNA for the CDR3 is TGTGCCAGCAGCTATGGACCGGGACAGGGTAGGCCGCCGGAGCAGTACTTC. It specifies CASSYGPGQGRPPEQYF. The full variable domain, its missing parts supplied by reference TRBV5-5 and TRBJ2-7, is DAGVTQSPTHLIKTRGQQVTLRCSPISGHKSVSWYQQVLGQGPQFIFQYYEKEERGRGNFPDRFSARQFPNYSSELNVNALLLGDSALYLCASSYGPGQGRPPEQYFGPGTRLTVT.

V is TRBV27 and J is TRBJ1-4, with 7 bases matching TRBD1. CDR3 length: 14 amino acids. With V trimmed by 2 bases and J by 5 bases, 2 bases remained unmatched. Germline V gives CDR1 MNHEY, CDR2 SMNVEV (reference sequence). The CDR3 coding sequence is TGTGCCAGCAGTTTACAGGGGGGGAATGAAAAACTGTTTTTT. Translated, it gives CASSLQGGNEKLFF.

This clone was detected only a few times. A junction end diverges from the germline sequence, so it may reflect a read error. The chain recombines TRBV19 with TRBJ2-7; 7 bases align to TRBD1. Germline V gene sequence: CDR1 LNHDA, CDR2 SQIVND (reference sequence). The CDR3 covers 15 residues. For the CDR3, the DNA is TGTGCCAGTAGTATAAAAGACAGGGTCTCCCACGAGCAGTACTTC. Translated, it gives CASSIKDRVSHEQYF.

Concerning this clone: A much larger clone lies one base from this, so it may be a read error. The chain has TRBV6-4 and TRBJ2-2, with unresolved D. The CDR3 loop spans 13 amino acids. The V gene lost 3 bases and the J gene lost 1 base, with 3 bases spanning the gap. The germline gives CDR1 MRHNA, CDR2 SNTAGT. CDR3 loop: CASSEGNTGELFF. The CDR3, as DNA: TGTGCCAGCAGTGAGGGGAACACCGGGGAGCTGTTTTTT.

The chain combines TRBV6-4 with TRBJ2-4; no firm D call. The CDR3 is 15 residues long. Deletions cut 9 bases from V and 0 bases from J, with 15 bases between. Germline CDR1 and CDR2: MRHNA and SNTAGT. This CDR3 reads CARPALVLAKNIQYF. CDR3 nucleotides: TGTGCCAGGCCAGCGCTGGTCCTAGCCAAAAACATTCAGTACTTC.

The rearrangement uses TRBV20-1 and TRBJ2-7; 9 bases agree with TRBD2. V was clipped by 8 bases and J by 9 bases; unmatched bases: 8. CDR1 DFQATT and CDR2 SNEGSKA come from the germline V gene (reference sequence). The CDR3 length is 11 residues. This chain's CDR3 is CSTGLAGGQYF. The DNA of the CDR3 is TGCAGTACGGGACTAGCAGGGGGGCAGTACTTC.

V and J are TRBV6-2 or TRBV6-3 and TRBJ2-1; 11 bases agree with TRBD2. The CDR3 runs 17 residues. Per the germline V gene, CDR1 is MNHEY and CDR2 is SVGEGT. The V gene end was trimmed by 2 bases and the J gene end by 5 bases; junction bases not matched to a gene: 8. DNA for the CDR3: TGTGCCAGCAGTTACAGGGCTAGCGGGAGGACCGACAATGAGCAGTTCTTC. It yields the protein CASSYRASGRTDNEQFF.